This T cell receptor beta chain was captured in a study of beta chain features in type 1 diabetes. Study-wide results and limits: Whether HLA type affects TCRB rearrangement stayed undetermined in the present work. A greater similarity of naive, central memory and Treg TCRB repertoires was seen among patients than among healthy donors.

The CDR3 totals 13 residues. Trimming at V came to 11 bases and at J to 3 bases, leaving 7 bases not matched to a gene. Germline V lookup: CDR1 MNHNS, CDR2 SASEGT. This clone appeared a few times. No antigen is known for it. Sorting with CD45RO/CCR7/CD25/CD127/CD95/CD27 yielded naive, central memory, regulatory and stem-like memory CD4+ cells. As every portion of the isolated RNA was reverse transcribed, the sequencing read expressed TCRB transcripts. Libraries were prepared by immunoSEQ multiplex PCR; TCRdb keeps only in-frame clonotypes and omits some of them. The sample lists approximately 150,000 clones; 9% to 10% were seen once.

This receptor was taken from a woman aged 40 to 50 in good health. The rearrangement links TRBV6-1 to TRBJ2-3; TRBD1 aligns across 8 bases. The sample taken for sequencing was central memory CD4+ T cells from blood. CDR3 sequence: CALQGAGTDTQYF. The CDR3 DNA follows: TGTGCCCTCCAGGGGGCAGGTACAGATACGCAGTATTTT.